Listed below are T cell receptor beta chains from one sample, sequenced in a study of T-cell reconstitution after alpha-beta-depleted transplantation in children. From the PCR reads, TCRdb called clonotypes with MiXCR, one entry per CDR3 protein. The repertoire consists of 780,000 or so distinct CDR3 sequences, with approximately 15% occurring once and the leading ten covering roughly 4.8%. The specimen was PBMCs, mostly from graft donor cells, collected 360 days after TCRalphabeta/CD19-depleted stem cell transplant. The source is a male patient younger than 18 who had a stem cell transplant for acute lymphoblastic leukemia, so the T cells may come from the graft donor. The CDR3 runs from the conserved cysteine through the conserved F or W. Size values are once, few and many counts, or a class for expanded clones, and some rows have none.

V gene | clone size | CDR3 protein
TRBV19 | . | CASSIGQGAMRGWRNTEAFF
TRBV29-1 | . | CSVAGLDEQYF
TRBV5-6 | many | CASSLRPAAMNTEAFF
TRBV5-1 | . | CASSLGGGDGNTGELFF
TRBV5-1 | many | CASRPGTVPTDTQYF
TRBV7-9 | many | CASRRIPQGHWADTQYF
TRBV4-1 | . | CASSQSGPSRDQPQHF
TRBV12-3/TRBV12-4 | . | CASSFGPGVLDTQYF
TRBV14 | few | CASSPYLGELTEAFF
TRBV5-8 | many | CASRLAGGPREQYF
TRBV3-1 | . | CASSQSGTGVKTQYF
TRBV10-2 | few | CASRRNHWAGELFF
TRBV29-1 | . | CSVGRNLNTEAFF
TRBV5-1 | . | CASSLDFETQYF
TRBV10-3 | few | CAISAGHPYEQYF
TRBV6-1 | . | CASSVRDRVSEQYF
TRBV5-1 | few | CASSSAPTGNTIYF
TRBV13 | . | CASSNTPRGSPRGSPESHEQYF
TRBV12-3/TRBV12-4 | many | CASSPRTENTEAFF
TRBV29-1 | . | CSADPTGLMDEQFF
TRBV7-9 | . | CASSLSQRGSSYNEQFF
TRBV7-8 | . | CASSPIAGAGYEQYF
TRBV5-1 | once | CASSTGLGDNQPQHF
TRBV5-1 | . | CASSLGSILSTDTQYF
TRBV29-1 | . | CSVEARSASETQYF
TRBV7-6 | . | CASSGDDGYTF
TRBV11-2 | few | CASRGVRTNEQFF
TRBV25-1 | few | CASSSTGQGQPQHF
TRBV9 | . | CASSASGKVYNEQFF
TRBV5-1 | . | CASSFDLAGLVAIDEQYF
TRBV20-1 | . | CSASIEVNTEAFF
TRBV5-1 | few | CASSLDGQVNYGYTF
TRBV6-1 | few | CASRNRDPSLYEQYF
TRBV4-1 | few | CASSQVPSPNNEQFF
TRBV12-3/TRBV12-4 | . | CASSSQIAGGGVDTQYF
TRBV18 | . | CASSQPAGTGFYEQYF
TRBV5-1 | few | CASSLGGSSGKETQYF
TRBV12-3/TRBV12-4 | few | CASSRTTPGTQYF
TRBV20-1 | few | CSGILPPYEQYF
TRBV5-6 | many | CASSLWIRGGPADTQYF
TRBV29-1 | . | CSVAPRDLLLGEQFF
TRBV4-1 | . | CASSQAGYEQFF